This TCR beta chain was identified in a study of shared clonotypes between healthy human individuals. Study-level background: The study used three CD4 naive, three CD4 memory, two CD8 naive and one CD8 memory plate per donor.

CD45RO-negative, CCR7-positively selected cells formed the naive CD8 fraction, excluding terminally differentiated effector memory CD45RA+ cells. At the deep level, the assay was run. On sorted subsets, replicate PCRs used roughly 190 ng DNA, or tens of thousands of T cell genomes. The repertoire was sequenced with immunoSEQ multiplex PCR; TCRdb's copy has only in-frame clones and lacks some. The sample contains just over 2,000,000 clones, approximately 94% of which appear only once. This CDR3 has 14 residues. Germline loops: CDR1 SGHAT, CDR2 FQNNGV. The ends were cut back, 2 bases at V and 5 bases at J, with 13 bases in the middle.

The TCR sequence derives from a man between 18 and 29 years old in good health. The V call is TRBV11-2, the J call TRBJ2-7, with TRBD2 as a possible D gene (6 bases). The sequenced sample consisted of naive CD8+ T cells sorted from blood. The CDR3 reads CASSLLSGPDEQYF. The CDR3 DNA sequence: TGTGCCAGCAGCTTATTGAGCGGGCCTGACGAGCAGTACTTC.